This T cell receptor beta chain was captured by sequencing in a study of CD8+CD57+ T cells in acquired aplastic anemia. Study-wide findings and caveats: Both patients and controls carried the same twenty-nine CD8+ CDR3 sequences.

Patients chosen for sequencing had CD8+CD57+ cells that had expanded, as shown by flow cytometry. After removal of 4 bases from V and 5 bases from J, the junction contained 14 bases not matched to a gene. This CDR3 spans 17 amino acids. Germline assignment: CDR1 SGHVS and CDR2 FQNEAQ. The template used for profiling TCR beta VDJ and CDR3 was genomic DNA. TCRdb recomputed calls from the reads with MiXCR, one row per CDR3 protein. Of hundreds of thousands of distinct CDR3 sequences in the sample, around 30% were seen once. This clonotype showed up many times. No antigen is known for it. This chain links TRBV7-8 with TRBJ1-5, with TRBD1 matching 7 bases. Sequenced: sorted CD4+, CD8+, or CD8+CD57+ T cells (not recorded which) from PBMCs. This receptor was identified in a human donor with aplastic anemia. The CDR3 here is CASSSAVAARGDQPQHF. CDR3 in DNA: TGTGCCAGCAGCTCCGCCGTAGCCGCCAGGGGGGATCAGCCCCAGCATTTT.